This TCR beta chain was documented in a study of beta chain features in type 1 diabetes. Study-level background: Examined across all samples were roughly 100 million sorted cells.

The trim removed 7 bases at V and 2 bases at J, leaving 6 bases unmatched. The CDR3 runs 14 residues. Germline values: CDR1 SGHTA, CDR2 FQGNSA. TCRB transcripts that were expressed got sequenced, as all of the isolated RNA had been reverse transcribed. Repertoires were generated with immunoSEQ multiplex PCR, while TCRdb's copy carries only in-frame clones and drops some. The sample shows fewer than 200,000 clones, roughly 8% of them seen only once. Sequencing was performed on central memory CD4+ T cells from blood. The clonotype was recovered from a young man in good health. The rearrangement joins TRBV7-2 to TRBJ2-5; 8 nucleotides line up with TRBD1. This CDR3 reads CASMQQGGQETQYF. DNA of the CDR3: TGTGCCAGCATGCAACAGGGGGGACAAGAGACCCAGTACTTC. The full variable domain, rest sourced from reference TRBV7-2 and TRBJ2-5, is GAGVSQSPSNKVTEKGKDVELRCDPISGHTALYWYRQSLGQGLEFLIYFQGNSAPDKSGLPSDRFSAERTGGSVSTLTIQRTQQEDSAVYLCASMQQGGQETQYFGPGTRLLVL.